In this sample, the clone carrying this T cell receptor (beta chain) is medium-sized. As yet, its antigen is unknown. The sample belongs to a study of liver allograft versus peripheral blood T cells. Turning to the study itself: Within transplanted livers, the T cell receptor repertoires were examined and compared against the repertoires present in the peripheral blood of liver transplant recipients.

General study results and limits: T cell receptor repertoires inside liver allografts reportedly differed from those in peripheral blood.

In TCRdb, the reads were re-called with MiXCR into one record per CDR3 protein. The data contain approximately 9,800 distinct CDR3 sequences, around 26% of them singletons. The receptor's source is a human patient who had a liver transplant. T cells may partly derive from the graft donor.

For the CDR3, the DNA is TGTGCCAGTAGTCGACTGACAACTAATGAAAAACTGTTTTTT. Amino acid sequence: CASSRLTTNEKLFF. The chain combines TRBV19 with TRBJ1-4, with D hard to call. Between the trimmed V and J ends, which lost 5 bases and 0 bases, there was a span of 7 bases. Germline V lookup: CDR1 LNHDA, CDR2 SQIVND (reference sequence). The CDR3 runs 14 residues. The full variable domain, rest sourced from reference TRBV19 and TRBJ1-4, is DGGITQSPKYLFRKEGQNVTLSCEQNLNHDAMYWYRQDPGQGLRLIYYSQIVNDFQKGDIAEGYSVSREKKESFPLTVTSAQKNPTAFYLCASSRLTTNEKLFFGSGTQLSVL.